This is a list of T cell receptor beta chains from one sample in a study of blood T cell repertoires in COVID-19. Assay: immunoSEQ multiplex PCR; the TCRdb copy retains only in-frame clones and omits some. The sample has about 440,000 clones, around 89% seen once; the top ten hold 10% to 15%. Input material: peripheral blood. Receptors originate from a woman aged 45 to 65 with COVID-19, enrolled during active disease. Each CDR3 is given with its conserved first and last residue. The D gene is left open where the match is weak. Clone size is stated in some rows and not others, as once, few, many or a class when expanded.

size	J	V	D	length	DNA	CDR3
.	TRBJ1-2	TRBV5-1	.	14	TGCGCCAGCAGCTCCCGACAGCCATCCTATGGCTACACCTTC	CASSSRQPSYGYTF
.	TRBJ2-3	TRBV30	.	15	TGTGCCTGGGGGCCCCCAGGTCCCGGCACAGATACGCAGTATTTT	CAWGPPGPGTDTQYF
.	TRBJ2-1	TRBV11-2	TRBD2	14	TGTGCCAGCAGCTTAGACCCCACGGGGGGTGAGCAGTTCTTC	CASSLDPTGGEQFF
.	TRBJ2-2	TRBV25-1	.	16	TGTGCCAGCAGGAACGTTCCTCAAGGAGACACCGGGGAGCTGTTTTTT	CASRNVPQGDTGELFF
.	TRBJ2-2	TRBV5-1	TRBD2	17	TGCGCCAGCAGCCCCCGGGGGGGGGTTCGGGACACCGGGGAGCTGTTTTTT	CASSPRGGVRDTGELFF
.	TRBJ2-7	TRBV5-4	TRBD1	15	TGTGCCAGCAGCTTTGGACAGGGTGGCCCCTACGAGCAGTACTTC	CASSFGQGGPYEQYF
.	TRBJ2-7	TRBV30	.	12	TGTGCCTGGGCGCCCGGGCGGGCCTTACAGTACTTC	CAWAPGRALQYF
.	TRBJ2-7	TRBV5-1	TRBD1	15	TGCGCCAGCAGCTTGGGGGGACAGGGCCCCTACGAGCAGTACTTC	CASSLGGQGPYEQYF
.	TRBJ2-7	TRBV5-1	.	13	TGCGCCAGCAGCTCGGACAATCGTGGAGAGCAGTACTTC	CASSSDNRGEQYF
.	TRBJ2-7	TRBV12-3/TRBV12-4	TRBD1	13	TGTGCCAGCAGGCGACAGGGGGCCTACGAGCAGTACTTC	CASRRQGAYEQYF
.	TRBJ1-4	TRBV5-8	TRBD1	16	TGTGCCAGCAGCTTGTCCATGGGACAGGGCGGTGAAAAACTGTTTTTT	CASSLSMGQGGEKLFF
.	TRBJ1-1	TRBV30	TRBD1	13	TGTGCCTGGGACCCGGGACAGGGAATGTCAGCTTTCTTT	CAWDPGQGMSAFF
.	TRBJ2-2	TRBV11-2	TRBD1	16	TGTGCCAGCAGCCCGCGACAGGGGGCGAGAACCGGGGAGCTGTTTTTT	CASSPRQGARTGELFF
few	TRBJ1-1	TRBV5-4	TRBD1	14	TGTGCCAGCAGCCCCAGGACAGGGGGCACTGAAGCTTTCTTT	CASSPRTGGTEAFF
.	TRBJ1-4	TRBV15	.	13	TGTGCCACGAGAGAGGACACCGTTGAAAAACTGTTTTTT	CATREDTVEKLFF
.	TRBJ1-5	TRBV24-1	.	12	TGTGCCACCAGTGACCCCGGTGAGCCCCAGCATTTT	CATSDPGEPQHF
.	TRBJ1-2	TRBV27	.	13	TGTGCCAGCAGTTCCCAGGGGTGGGATGGCTACACCTTC	CASSSQGWDGYTF
.	TRBJ2-1	TRBV27	TRBD2	19	TGTGCCAGCAGCCAGATCACCGGGACTAGCGGGGGGGCCGATGATGAGCAGTTCTTC	CASSQITGTSGGADDEQFF
.	TRBJ2-2	TRBV3-1/TRBV3-2	.	16	TGTGCCAGCAGTCATAGATTGGGGAGAGGCACCGGGGAGCTGTTTTTT	CASSHRLGRGTGELFF
.	TRBJ2-1	TRBV4-1	TRBD2	16	TGCGCCAGCAGGAGACTAGCGGGGGTCCCCTACAATGAGCAGTTCTTC	CASRRLAGVPYNEQFF
few	TRBJ1-1	TRBV9	TRBD1	14	TGTGCCAGCAGCGGCCGGACAGGGGACACTGAAGCTTTCTTT	CASSGRTGDTEAFF
.	TRBJ1-1	TRBV19	TRBD1	14	TGTGCCACTCTAGCCAGGGGGCTTTACACTGAAGCTTTCTTT	CATLARGLYTEAFF
.	TRBJ1-6	TRBV21-1	.	19	TGTGCCAGCAGCAAATCCAACCGCAACAGGGGGAAGGAAAATTCACCCCTCCACTTT	CASSKSNRNRGKENSPLHF
.	TRBJ2-3	TRBV18	TRBD2	17	TGTGCCAGCTCCCCCGGGACTAGCGTCTCGCGCACAGATACGCAGTATTTT	CASSPGTSVSRTDTQYF
.	TRBJ1-2	TRBV30	.	15	TGTGCCTGGTCCCTTCGGGGGGGTTCTAACTATGGCTACACCTTC	CAWSLRGGSNYGYTF
.	TRBJ1-2	TRBV7-2	TRBD1	15	TGTGCCAGCAGCTCGACAGGGGGGGGCTTCTTTGGCTACACCTTC	CASSSTGGGFFGYTF
.	TRBJ2-1	TRBV7-6	.	15	TGTGCCAGCAGCCCCCGAGAGGGCAGCTACAATGAGCAGTTCTTC	CASSPREGSYNEQFF
once	TRBJ1-6	TRBV5-1	.	12	TGCGCCAGCAGCGAACAGGGAAATCCCCTCCACTTT	CASSEQGNPLHF
.	TRBJ1-6	TRBV10-2	.	13	TGCGCCAGCAGTTCCAGACTGGGTTCACCCCTCCACTTT	CASSSRLGSPLHF
.	TRBJ1-5	TRBV4-1	TRBD1	14	TGCGCCAGCAGCCTCGACAGGGTTGATCAGCCCCAGCATTTT	CASSLDRVDQPQHF
.	TRBJ2-5	TRBV28	TRBD2	15	TGTGCCAGCAGTTTCCTAGCGGGGGGCCAAGAGACCCAGTACTTC	CASSFLAGGQETQYF